This passage covers 7 T cell receptor beta chains from one sample sequenced in a study of CD4 T cells in relation to SARS-CoV-2 and coronaviruses. Libraries were prepared by immunoSEQ multiplex PCR; TCRdb keeps only in-frame clonotypes and omits some of them. The sample contains about 26,000 clones, just under 75% of which appear only once. No antigen is known for these receptors. The unexposed donors gave CD4+ T cells in about 2011-2018, prior to COVID-19. Isolation of CD4+ T cells took place after around eleven days in culture. Source material: CD4+ T cells from PBMCs, cultured in vitro. Receptors originate from a human donor in good health.

This chain connects TRBV7-2 to TRBJ1-1; 7 nucleotides line up with TRBD1. The CDR3 contains 16 residues. Germline CDR1 reads SGHTA; CDR2 reads FQGNSA. Trimming at V came to 5 bases and at J to 0 bases, leaving 9 bases not matched to a gene. In DNA, the CDR3 is TGTGCCAGCAGCCCCCAACAGGGGTGGTTGAACACTGAAGCTTTCTTT. This gives the protein CASSPQQGWLNTEAFF.

The chain links TRBV4-3 to TRBJ1-4; TRBD1 matches at 9 bases. Trimming removed 3 bases from V and 8 bases from J; junction bases left unmatched: 4. The CDR3 has 14 residues. Germline V CDR1 and CDR2: LGHNA, YSLEER. The CDR3 here is CASSQGQGREKLFF. CDR3 DNA sequence: TGCGCCAGCAGCCAGGGACAGGGCCGCGAAAAACTGTTTTTT.

The genes are TRBV7-2 and TRBJ1-5; TRBD1 might be the D (6 bases). Trimming pared 5 bases from V and 1 base from J, leaving 12 bases between. In germline, CDR1 is SGHTA, CDR2 FQGNSA. The CDR3 has 15 residues. CDR3 in amino acids: CASSGTGMSNQPQHF. DNA of the CDR3: TGTGCCAGCAGCGGCACAGGGATGAGCAATCAGCCCCAGCATTTT.

This chain connects TRBV6-2 or TRBV6-3 to TRBJ2-7; 14 nucleotides align to TRBD2. This CDR3 spans 17 amino acids. The germline V gene has CDR1 MNHEY and CDR2 SVGEGT. J lost 2 bases, V lost 6 bases, and 9 bases had no gene match. This CDR3 is CASSPGLAGGLAYEQYF. CDR3 sequence (DNA): TGTGCCAGCAGCCCCGGACTAGCGGGAGGACTAGCCTACGAGCAGTACTTC.

The V gene is TRBV14, the J gene TRBJ1-1; D perhaps matches TRBD1 (5 bases). CDR3 length equals 17 residues. Trimming shortened V by 2 bases and J by 0 bases, and 16 bases separated the two germline ends. CDR1 and CDR2 from the germline V gene are SGHDN and FVKESK. CDR3 coding DNA: TGTGCCAGCAGCCAATCGAGGCCAGGGCACCTGAACACTGAAGCTTTCTTT. Its translation is CASSQSRPGHLNTEAFF.

Points on this clone: The sample has other DNA sequences that encode this CDR3 too. This chain joins TRBV28 and TRBJ2-2; D unclear. Trimming took off 3 bases at V and 3 bases at J, with 8 bases between the two ends. The V gene's germline CDR1 is MDHEN and CDR2 SYDVKM. The CDR3 is made up of 14 amino acids. The CDR3: CASSLGQYTGELFF. The DNA of the CDR3 is TGTGCCAGCAGTTTGGGCCAGTACACCGGGGAGCTGTTTTTT.

The chain combines TRBV7-9 with TRBJ2-3, with D possibly being TRBD2 (6 bases). This CDR3 region has 14 residues. V was pared by 1 base and J by 5 bases, with 10 bases between. Germline CDR1 is SEHNR and CDR2 is FQNEAQ (reference sequence). The CDR3 reads CASSLDRREDTQYF. DNA of the CDR3: TGTGCCAGCAGCTTAGACAGGCGGGAAGATACGCAGTATTTT.